This entry describes one T cell receptor beta chain. Assay used: immunoSEQ multiplex PCR; TCRdb lists only in-frame clones, some missing. Of approximately 52,000 clones in the sample, 92% were seen once. The CDR3 runs 15 residues. V was clipped by 6 bases and J by 0 bases, with 12 bases between them. The germline CDR1 and CDR2 sequences are ENHRY and SYGVKD. These data originate in a study of T cell changes during pregnancy in multiple sclerosis. The clonotype comes from a female donor with multiple sclerosis, enrolled in a pregnancy study. The sample was CD4+ T cells from peripheral blood mononuclear cells, taken after pregnancy. The chain employs TRBV10-3 and TRBJ1-3; D may be TRBD1 (5 bases). The CDR3 coding sequence is TGTGCCATCAGATCTGGACAAAACTCTGGAAACACCATATATTTT. This sequence encodes CAIRSGQNSGNTIYF.